These 17 T cell receptor beta chains came from one sample sequenced in a study of siplizumab effects on memory and regulatory T cells. This table comes from immunoSEQ multiplex PCR, and its TCRdb copy is limited to in-frame clones, with some not included. The sample lists fewer than 120,000 clones, roughly 90% seen once, with 1% to 1.5% in the top ten. Sequencing was performed on CD4+ T cells sorted from blood. Every receptor here comes from a human donor in good health.

The V and J genes are TRBV10-3 and TRBJ1-2, with D tentatively TRBD1 (5 bases). The germline V gene encodes CDR1 ENHRY and CDR2 SYGVKD. Trimming cost V 7 bases and J 1 base, with 13 bases left between them. This CDR3 has 14 amino acids. This CDR3 reads CAITPGSHNYGYTF. CDR3 in DNA: TGTGCCATCACCCCAGGGTCTCATAACTATGGCTACACCTTC.

This clone was found a few times. The rearrangement joins TRBV6-6 to TRBJ2-7; a weak D match, TRBD1 (6 bases). This CDR3 is built from 13 residues. CDR1 MNHNY and CDR2 SVGAGI come from the germline V gene (reference sequence). V shed 10 bases and J shed 5 bases, with 18 bases lying between them. The CDR3 loop reads CAIQNSQGNEQYF. CDR3 sequence (DNA): TGTGCCATCCAAAACTCACAGGGCAACGAGCAGTACTTC.

The chain joins TRBV7-2 to TRBJ2-3, with 7 bases aligning to TRBD2. This CDR3 contains 16 residues. The V gene's germline CDR1 is SGHTA and CDR2 FQGNSA. With 5 bases clipped from V and 1 base from J, the junction kept 9 bases outside the gene matches. DNA of the CDR3: TGTGCCAGCAGCCTACGACTAGCCGGGGGCACAGATACGCAGTATTTT. Protein product: CASSLRLAGGTDTQYF.

This clone occurred once. The chain links TRBV5-6 to TRBJ1-5, with D perhaps TRBD1 (5 bases). The V end was cut by 4 bases, the J end by 3 bases, with 20 bases between. There are 17 residues in the CDR3. The germline gives CDR1 SGHDT, CDR2 YYEEEE. The CDR3 reads CASSRYAGDNINQPQHF. For the CDR3, the DNA is TGTGCCAGCAGCCGATACGCGGGGGATAATATCAATCAGCCCCAGCATTTT.

The V call is TRBV6-5, the J call TRBJ2-3; D is unclear. The CDR3 is 11 amino acids. V lost 4 bases to trimming and J lost 4 bases, with 3 bases between them. From germline, CDR1 is MNHEY and CDR2 SVGAGI. The CDR3 DNA reads TGTGCCAGCAGTTCGGCAGATACGCAGTATTTT. Its translation is CASSSADTQYF.

The chain recombines TRBV11-2 with TRBJ2-7; unclear D gene. With 5 bases removed from V and 1 base from J, the gap between germline ends came to 3 bases. CDR1 and CDR2 (germline): SGHAT, FQNNGV. The CDR3 extends over 11 amino acids. The CDR3 DNA sequence: TGTGCCAGCAGCCGATCCTACGAGCAGTACTTC. Its translation: CASSRSYEQYF.

The V gene is TRBV5-4, the J gene TRBJ1-2; 7 bases match TRBD1. The CDR3 has 14 amino acids. The V segment lost 4 bases and the J segment 2 bases; nucleotides outside the gene matches: 5. CDR1 is SGHNT and CDR2 is YYREEE in the germline V gene (reference sequence). The CDR3 DNA follows: TGTGCCAGCAGCGCCGCGGGACAGAACTATGGCTACACCTTC. Protein product: CASSAAGQNYGYTF.

This rearrangement joins TRBV19 to TRBJ1-1; D is uncertain. From germline, CDR1 is LNHDA and CDR2 SQIVND (reference sequence). V lost 6 bases to trimming and J lost 2 bases, with 16 bases between them. The length of the CDR3 is 15 residues. As DNA, the CDR3 is TGTGCCAGTAGAAGCCCCCCCGGTGTCAACACTGAAGCTTTCTTT. As protein: CASRSPPGVNTEAFF.

The rearrangement links TRBV7-9 to TRBJ2-4; D possibly corresponds to TRBD1 (5 bases). The germline gives CDR1 SEHNR, CDR2 FQNEAQ (reference sequence). With 2 bases removed from V and 4 bases from J, the gap between germline ends came to 9 bases. The CDR3 is 14 residues long. As DNA, the CDR3 is TGTGCCAGCAGCTTAAGGGGTTCGAAAAACATTCAGTACTTC. Translation: CASSLRGSKNIQYF.

This clone was picked up one time. V gene TRBV2 combines with J gene TRBJ1-5; D is perhaps TRBD1 (5 bases). This CDR3 comprises 15 residues. Germline V gene sequence: CDR1 SNHLY, CDR2 FYNNEI. V was clipped by 2 bases and J by 1 base, with 9 bases between them. CDR3 sequence reads: CASSERGLSNQPQHF. CDR3 DNA: TGTGCCAGCAGTGAAAGGGGTCTGAGCAATCAGCCCCAGCATTTT.

This sequence joins TRBV13 and TRBJ1-6; TRBD1 is a possible D gene (5 bases). Germline assignment: CDR1 PRHDT and CDR2 FYEKMQ (reference sequence). This CDR3 comprises 14 residues. V was trimmed by 5 bases and J by 7 bases, leaving 12 bases between them. DNA of the CDR3: TGTGCCAGCAGCACCGGGACTCACAATTCACCCCTCCACTTT. Translating it yields CASSTGTHNSPLHF.

V is TRBV5-6 and J is TRBJ2-5, with TRBD2 matching 7 bases. In germline, CDR1 is SGHDT, CDR2 YYEEEE. The CDR3 is 13 amino acids. Trimming took 4 bases from V and 5 from J; bases not matched to a gene: 5. CDR3 in amino acids: CASSAQGGETQYF. CDR3 in DNA: TGTGCCAGCAGCGCCCAGGGAGGGGAGACCCAGTACTTC.

V and J are TRBV1 and TRBJ1-2. TRBV1 is reported as a pseudogene. The length of the CDR3 is 13 residues. The CDR3: CTSSQGGNYGYTF. In DNA form, the CDR3 reads TGCACCAGCAGCCAAGGGGGGAACTATGGCTACACCTTC.

The chain is built from TRBV5-1 and TRBJ2-2; D unclear. Germline lookup yields CDR1 SGHRS and CDR2 YFSETQ. The CDR3 contains 13 residues. Trimming left V 0 bases short and J 8 bases short, with 8 bases between. The CDR3 is CASSLDLGGELFF. In DNA form, the CDR3 reads TGCGCCAGCAGCTTGGATCTCGGGGGGGAGCTGTTTTTT.

As regards this clone: The same CDR3 is also encoded by other DNA sequences in this sample. This chain connects TRBV6-5 to TRBJ1-5; maybe TRBD1 (5 bases). The V gene's germline CDR1 is MNHEY and CDR2 SVGAGI. Trimming shortened V by 6 bases and J by 2 bases, and 11 bases separated the two germline ends. This CDR3 is built from 14 residues. CDR3 nucleotide sequence: TGTGCCAGCAGATTGCAGGGAGGCAATCAGCCCCAGCATTTT. It encodes CASRLQGGNQPQHF.

This chain connects TRBV5-1 to TRBJ2-3; the match to TRBD2 covers 14 bases. This CDR3 spans 15 amino acids. Germline-derived CDR1 and CDR2 are SGHRS and YFSETQ. V lost 4 bases and J lost 4; bases outside the gene matches: 2. The chain's CDR3 is CASSLGLAGADTQYF. The CDR3 nucleotides are TGCGCCAGCAGCCTGGGACTAGCGGGAGCAGATACGCAGTATTTT.

This clone has more than one count but fewer than ten. The genes are TRBV7-9 and TRBJ1-5; no clear D gene. Germline lookup yields CDR1 SEHNR and CDR2 FQNEAQ (reference sequence). Trimming took 5 bases from V and 0 from J, leaving 8 bases between them. CDR3 length: 14 residues. The CDR3 DNA is TGTGCCAGCAGCCACGGCGGTAGCAATCAGCCCCAGCATTTT. It is translated as CASSHGGSNQPQHF.